A selection of T cell receptor beta chains follows, all from one sample in a study of T cells after yellow fever vaccination. TCRdb re-analysed the 5' RACE reads in MiXCR, keeping a single row per CDR3 protein. The sample gives approximately 610,000 distinct CDR3 sequences, around 16% of which show up once; approximately 15% is in the top ten. Specimen: PBMCs, collected 4 to 5 days after the first yellow fever vaccination. These receptors came from a man aged 18 to 30 who received the YFV17D yellow fever vaccine. The conserved cysteine and the conserved F or W are not part of the CDR3 here.

CDR3 protein	V gene	J gene	CDR3 length
ASIGDRLNTEAF	TRBV6-1	TRBJ1-1	12
VVAGGTDTQY	TRBV28	TRBJ2-3	10
ASSPLGQGAGELF	TRBV7-7	TRBJ2-2	13
ASSRGVGGQNTEAF	TRBV5-4	TRBJ1-1	14
ASSHPNTEAF	TRBV12-3/TRBV12-4	TRBJ1-1	10
ASSLPDRAQF	TRBV7-6	TRBJ2-1	10
ASSAGALRETQY	TRBV3-1	TRBJ2-5	12
ASTQTSYNEQF	TRBV13	TRBJ2-1	11
ASSLGFGRGNTIY	TRBV5-1	TRBJ1-3	13
AILPHRQPNTEAF	TRBV6-1	TRBJ1-1	13
ASTPGANTGELF	TRBV5-1	TRBJ2-2	12
AISDSGSGETQY	TRBV10-3	TRBJ2-5	12
ASSYSSGGAF	TRBV6-6	TRBJ1-1	10
SARRTGGRDELF	TRBV20-1	TRBJ2-1	12
ASSTAGGTYEQY	TRBV7-2	TRBJ2-7	12
ASSFPGAPGGYT	TRBV6-5	TRBJ1-2	12
ASSTGTSKYQETQY	TRBV5-4	TRBJ2-5	14
ASRLNLAGVASNNEQF	TRBV7-8	TRBJ2-1	16
ASSQFNGNTEAF	TRBV3-1	TRBJ1-1	12
ASSVDRGLNEQF	TRBV9	TRBJ2-1	12
SATRRGANEKLF	TRBV20-1	TRBJ1-4	12
ASSFLTDNTGELF	TRBV12-3/TRBV12-4	TRBJ2-2	13
ASSLEVIYEQY	TRBV7-2	TRBJ2-7	11
ATSVRGTSSYNEQF	TRBV27	TRBJ2-1	14
ASKQGAVEKLF	TRBV2	TRBJ1-4	11
SALRQGPNYGYT	TRBV20-1	TRBJ1-2	12
ASNQGRTPLH	TRBV19	TRBJ1-6	10
SAPKSGSNYEQY	TRBV20-1	TRBJ2-7	12
SARDRLAGGRWNTGELF	TRBV20-1	TRBJ2-2	17
ATSLSTGAYGYT	TRBV24-1	TRBJ1-2	12
ASSRGQGDEQY	TRBV18	TRBJ2-7	11
ASSYNHYEQY	TRBV6-6	TRBJ2-7	10
ASSQSTANYGYT	TRBV14	TRBJ1-2	12
SANLPSSGPPGQF	TRBV20-1	TRBJ2-1	13
AISDRGGQPQH	TRBV10-3	TRBJ1-5	11
ASSPNEGGLETQY	TRBV7-2	TRBJ2-5	13
ASSQARSSYNEQF	TRBV4-3	TRBJ2-1	13
ASSLSLSRAYGYT	TRBV5-1	TRBJ1-2	13
RHRRQGPLGGYT	TRBV20-1	TRBJ1-2	12
ACCPGLAGVSNTGELF	TRBV3-1	TRBJ2-2	16
ASRPPGGPGELF	TRBV7-2	TRBJ2-2	12